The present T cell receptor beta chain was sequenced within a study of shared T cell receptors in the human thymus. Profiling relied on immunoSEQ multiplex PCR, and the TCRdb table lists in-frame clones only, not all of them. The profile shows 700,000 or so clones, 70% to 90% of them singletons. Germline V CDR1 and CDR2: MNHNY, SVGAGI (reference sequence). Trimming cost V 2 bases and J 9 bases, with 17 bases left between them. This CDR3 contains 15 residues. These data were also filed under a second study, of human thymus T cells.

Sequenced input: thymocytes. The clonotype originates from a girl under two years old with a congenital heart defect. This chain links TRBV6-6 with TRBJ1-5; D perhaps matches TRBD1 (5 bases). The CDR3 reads CASSYPEQALAPQHF. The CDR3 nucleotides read TGTGCCAGCAGTTACCCAGAACAGGCCCTCGCGCCCCAGCATTTT.